The entry below gives a single T cell receptor (beta chain) sequence along with its context. What it recognizes is unknown. This entry is derived from a study of OX40 agonist ivuxolimab in advanced cancers. Study-wide background: Ivuxolimab is a fully human IgG2 antibody that activates OX40 (CD134). Findings of the study overall: In the expanded peripheral T cells, antigen specificity was never determined.

TCRdb's table, derived via immunoSEQ multiplex PCR, lists solely in-frame clones and lacks some. The table records 31,000 or so clones, about 87% of them present only once. The CDR3 has 15 residues. Germline lookup yields CDR1 SGHDT and CDR2 YYEEEE. V gave up 0 bases and J gave up 7 bases; unmatched junction bases: 7. This sample comprised CD4+ or CD8+ T cells sorted from blood, obtained in a trial of the OX40 agonist ivuxolimab. The V and J genes are TRBV5-6 and TRBJ1-5; 7 positions match TRBD1. The receptor was derived from an adult with an advanced solid tumor such as melanoma, head and neck, liver or kidney cancer. CDR3 DNA sequence: TGTGCCAGCAGCTTGGGTACAGGGGTGGGACAGCCCCAGCATTTT. The encoded protein is CASSLGTGVGQPQHF. Combining the CDR3 with reference TRBV5-6 and TRBJ1-5 gives the whole variable domain DAGVTQSPTHLIKTRGQQVTLRCSPKSGHDTVSWYQQALGQGPQFIFQYYEEEERQRGNFPDRFSGHQFPNYSSELNVNALLLGDSALYLCASSLGTGVGQPQHFGDGTRLSIL.